This TCR beta chain was captured in a study of CD8 T cells in Susac syndrome. CDR1 is SGHDN and CDR2 is FVKESK in the germline V gene. The CDR3 sequence is 16 residues long. The trim removed 0 bases at V and 4 bases at J, leaving 6 bases unmatched. 0.5 to 1 ug RNA was reverse transcribed with random hexamers. immunoSEQ multiplex PCR amplified TCR beta CDR3 across 54 Vbeta, 13 Jbeta. TCRdb fed the immunoSEQ multiplex PCR reads into MiXCR, producing one record per CDR3 protein. The table lists 150,000 to 200,000 distinct CDR3 sequences, 90% to 95% of them singletons. This chain joins TRBV14 and TRBJ1-1; 9 bases line up with TRBD1. The clonotype was recovered from a human donor in good health. The sequenced sample consisted of CD4+ T cells from PBMCs. The CDR3 protein is CASSQDLGQGPTEAFF. CDR3 sequence (DNA): TGTGCCAGCAGCCAAGACCTCGGACAGGGGCCCACTGAAGCTTTCTTT.